Listed below are T cell receptor beta chains from one sample, sequenced in a study of cytomegalovirus exposure and HLA in healthy donors. Profiling relied on immunoSEQ multiplex PCR, and the TCRdb table lists in-frame clones only, not all of them. Of about 160,000 clones detected, about 80% appear once; the ten largest clones hold about 4.7%. The sample taken for sequencing was PBMCs. These receptors were taken from a young man in good health and CMV-seronegative. Each CDR3 is given with its conserved first and last residue. The order of the fields is CDR3 length, J gene, V gene, CDR3 protein.

CDR3 length: 13; J gene: TRBJ1-6; V gene: TRBV28; CDR3 protein: CASIQGRGSPLHF
CDR3 length: 14; J gene: TRBJ2-1; V gene: TRBV27; CDR3 protein: CASSWRGLYNEQFF
CDR3 length: 15; J gene: TRBJ2-3; V gene: TRBV9; CDR3 protein: CASSSRLAATDTQYF
CDR3 length: 16; J gene: TRBJ1-4; V gene: TRBV15; CDR3 protein: CATSRDYKTGGEKLFF
CDR3 length: 10; J gene: TRBJ2-4; V gene: TRBV29-1; CDR3 protein: CSAEQGIQYF
CDR3 length: 14; J gene: TRBJ2-7; V gene: TRBV19; CDR3 protein: CASSPDDRGHEQYF
CDR3 length: 15; J gene: TRBJ2-7; V gene: TRBV28; CDR3 protein: CASSAPGQLPYEQYF
CDR3 length: 16; J gene: TRBJ2-7; V gene: TRBV2; CDR3 protein: CASSGRGDVTSREQYF
CDR3 length: 14; J gene: TRBJ2-1; V gene: TRBV27; CDR3 protein: CATAGLAFYNEQFF
CDR3 length: 17; J gene: TRBJ2-5; V gene: TRBV28; CDR3 protein: CASSSPTSGTFQETQYF
CDR3 length: 14; J gene: TRBJ2-1; V gene: TRBV2; CDR3 protein: CASSVGGGVDEQFF
CDR3 length: 14; J gene: TRBJ2-5; V gene: TRBV28; CDR3 protein: CASTLGGLGETQYF
CDR3 length: 13; J gene: TRBJ1-1; V gene: TRBV29-1; CDR3 protein: CSVRGQFRTEAFF
CDR3 length: 13; J gene: TRBJ2-1; V gene: TRBV7-2; CDR3 protein: CASSLYGEDEQFF
CDR3 length: 15; J gene: TRBJ1-1; V gene: TRBV18; CDR3 protein: CASSPPSGQGSEAFF
CDR3 length: 13; J gene: TRBJ1-2; V gene: TRBV29-1; CDR3 protein: CSVEERGRGGYTF
CDR3 length: 13; J gene: TRBJ2-5; V gene: TRBV28; CDR3 protein: CASSSSMKETQYF
CDR3 length: 16; J gene: TRBJ2-3; V gene: TRBV5-1; CDR3 protein: CASSWKTSGITDTQYF
CDR3 length: 17; J gene: TRBJ2-1; V gene: TRBV4-1; CDR3 protein: CASSQTPLASFYNEQFF
CDR3 length: 15; J gene: TRBJ1-5; V gene: TRBV6-5; CDR3 protein: CASSTEGDRNQPQHF
CDR3 length: 13; J gene: TRBJ2-1; V gene: TRBV6-6; CDR3 protein: CASSFSDSYEQFF
CDR3 length: 14; J gene: TRBJ2-3; V gene: TRBV10-3; CDR3 protein: CAARLERGTDTQYF
CDR3 length: 11; J gene: TRBJ1-1; V gene: TRBV6-1; CDR3 protein: CASSVRTEAFF
CDR3 length: 15; J gene: TRBJ1-1; V gene: TRBV18; CDR3 protein: CASSPGGQGTTEAFF
CDR3 length: 14; J gene: TRBJ2-4; V gene: TRBV5-6; CDR3 protein: CASSLEAGSGIQYF
CDR3 length: 18; J gene: TRBJ2-2; V gene: TRBV14; CDR3 protein: CASSLRTSGTLATGELFF
CDR3 length: 16; J gene: TRBJ1-3; V gene: TRBV7-8; CDR3 protein: CASRPSLTGPGNTIYF
CDR3 length: 14; J gene: TRBJ2-5; V gene: TRBV15; CDR3 protein: CATSSRLSPGTQYF
CDR3 length: 14; J gene: TRBJ1-3; V gene: TRBV6-5; CDR3 protein: CASSYGGSGNAIYF
CDR3 length: 12; J gene: TRBJ1-1; V gene: TRBV27; CDR3 protein: CASSWFGQEAFF
CDR3 length: 14; J gene: TRBJ2-5; V gene: TRBV28; CDR3 protein: CASSLAGVRETQYF
CDR3 length: 15; J gene: TRBJ2-7; V gene: TRBV5-1; CDR3 protein: CASSSQGNIAYEQYF
CDR3 length: 15; J gene: TRBJ2-7; V gene: TRBV9; CDR3 protein: CASSVEGGSSYEQYF
CDR3 length: 15; J gene: TRBJ2-3; V gene: TRBV5-5; CDR3 protein: CASSHTGGRTDTQYF
CDR3 length: 16; J gene: TRBJ2-3; V gene: TRBV19; CDR3 protein: CASSISGQGFTDTQYF
CDR3 length: 14; J gene: TRBJ2-3; V gene: TRBV9; CDR3 protein: CASSVDGGTDTQYF
CDR3 length: 14; J gene: TRBJ1-5; V gene: TRBV6-5; CDR3 protein: CASSFRRDNQPQHF
CDR3 length: 17; J gene: TRBJ2-1; V gene: TRBV30; CDR3 protein: CAWSYIQLAGGPREQFF
CDR3 length: 15; J gene: TRBJ1-2; V gene: TRBV27; CDR3 protein: CASSLSPQGDDGYTF
CDR3 length: 16; J gene: TRBJ1-2; V gene: TRBV28; CDR3 protein: CASSPPSIFPDYGYTF
CDR3 length: 15; J gene: TRBJ1-1; V gene: TRBV2; CDR3 protein: CASSVRRGSGTETFF
CDR3 length: 13; J gene: TRBJ2-7; V gene: TRBV7-6; CDR3 protein: CASSPSEYYEQYF
CDR3 length: 16; J gene: TRBJ2-1; V gene: TRBV5-1; CDR3 protein: CASSSEVAGAGNEQFF
CDR3 length: 15; J gene: TRBJ1-3; V gene: TRBV7-9; CDR3 protein: CASSLVADRGNTIYF
CDR3 length: 15; J gene: TRBJ1-2; V gene: TRBV29-1; CDR3 protein: CSVDPQQASNYGYTF
CDR3 length: 14; J gene: TRBJ2-3; V gene: TRBV5-4; CDR3 protein: CASSFDLRADTQYF